This TCR beta chain was profiled in a study of OX40 agonist ivuxolimab in advanced cancers. Germline CDR1 is SQVTM and CDR2 is ANQGSEA. The CDR3 is 14 residues long. Between the trimmed V and J ends, which lost 3 bases and 6 bases, there was a span of 15 bases. In the case of this clone: Its specificity is unknown.

Some clones are missing from TCRdb's copy, which holds only in-frame ones; the method was immunoSEQ multiplex PCR. The table includes fewer than 95,000 clones, about 87% detected once. Study observations and caveats: Clonal expansion in partial responders at 0.1-3.0 mg/kg ranked among the lowest. Mean expanded clone counts were higher in CD8+ than CD4+ T cells.

This receptor was taken from an adult with an advanced solid tumor such as melanoma, head and neck, liver or kidney cancer. Source: CD4+ or CD8+ T cells sorted from blood, taken in a trial of the OX40 agonist ivuxolimab. The chain couples TRBV29-1 to TRBJ2-1; D perhaps matches TRBD2 (6 bases). This chain's CDR3 is CSVEPPGSVNEQFF. CDR3 in DNA: TGCAGCGTTGAGCCCCCCGGGAGCGTCAATGAGCAGTTCTTC.